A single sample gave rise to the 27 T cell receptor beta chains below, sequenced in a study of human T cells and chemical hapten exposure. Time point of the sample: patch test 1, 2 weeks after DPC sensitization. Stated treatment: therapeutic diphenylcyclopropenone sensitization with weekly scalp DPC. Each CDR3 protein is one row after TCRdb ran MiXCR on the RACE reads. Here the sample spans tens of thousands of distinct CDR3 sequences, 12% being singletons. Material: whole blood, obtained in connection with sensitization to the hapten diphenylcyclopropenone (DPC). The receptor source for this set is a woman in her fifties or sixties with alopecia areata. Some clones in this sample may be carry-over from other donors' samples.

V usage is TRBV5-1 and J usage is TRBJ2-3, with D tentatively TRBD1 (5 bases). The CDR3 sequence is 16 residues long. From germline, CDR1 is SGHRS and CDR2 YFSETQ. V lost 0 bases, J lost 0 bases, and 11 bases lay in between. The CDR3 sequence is CASSLGKGPSTDTQYF. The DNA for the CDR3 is TGCGCCAGCAGCTTGGGTAAGGGGCCTAGCACAGATACGCAGTATTTT.

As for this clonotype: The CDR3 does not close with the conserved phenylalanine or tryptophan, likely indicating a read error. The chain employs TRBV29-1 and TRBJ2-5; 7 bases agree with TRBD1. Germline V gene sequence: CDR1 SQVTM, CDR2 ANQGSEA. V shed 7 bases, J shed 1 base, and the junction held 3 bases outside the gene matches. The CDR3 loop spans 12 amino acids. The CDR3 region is CSGGTAQETQYS. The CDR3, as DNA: TGCAGCGGGGGGACAGCCCAAGAGACCCAGTACTCC.

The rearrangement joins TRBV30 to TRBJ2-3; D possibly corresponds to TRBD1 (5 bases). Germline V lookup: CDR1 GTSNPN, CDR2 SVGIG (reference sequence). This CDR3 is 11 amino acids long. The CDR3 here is CALEGADTQYF. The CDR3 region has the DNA TGTGCTTTGGAAGGGGCAGATACGCAGTATTTT.

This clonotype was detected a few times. In DNA form, the CDR3 reads TGTGCCAGCAGCATATCCCCCGAGGCGAACACTGAAGCTTTCTTT. Its translation is CASSISPEANTEAFF. The rearrangement joins TRBV6-6 to TRBJ1-1; D not resolved. V lost 6 bases, J lost 1 base, and 15 bases lay in between. Germline-derived CDR1 and CDR2 are MNHNY and SVGAGI (reference sequence). This CDR3 has 15 residues.

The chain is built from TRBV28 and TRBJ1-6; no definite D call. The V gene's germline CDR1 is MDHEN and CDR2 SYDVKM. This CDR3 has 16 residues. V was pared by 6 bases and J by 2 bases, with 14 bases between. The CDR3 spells CASSRSADPYNSPLHF. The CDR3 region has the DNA TGTGCCAGCAGCCGATCAGCTGATCCCTATAATTCACCCCTCCACTTT. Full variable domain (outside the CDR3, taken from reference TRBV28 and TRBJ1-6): DVKVTQSSRYLVKRTGEKVFLECVQDMDHENMFWYRQDPGLGLRLIYFSYDVKMKEKGDIPEGYSVSREKKERFSLILESASTNQTSMYLCASSRSADPYNSPLHFGNGTRLTVT.

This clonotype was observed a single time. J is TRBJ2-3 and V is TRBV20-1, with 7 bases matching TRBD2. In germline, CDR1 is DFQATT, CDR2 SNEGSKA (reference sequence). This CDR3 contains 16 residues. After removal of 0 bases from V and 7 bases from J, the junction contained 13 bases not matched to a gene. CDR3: CSARDPLKAGYNTQYF. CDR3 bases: TGCAGTGCTAGAGATCCGTTAAAAGCGGGGTATAATACGCAGTATTTT.

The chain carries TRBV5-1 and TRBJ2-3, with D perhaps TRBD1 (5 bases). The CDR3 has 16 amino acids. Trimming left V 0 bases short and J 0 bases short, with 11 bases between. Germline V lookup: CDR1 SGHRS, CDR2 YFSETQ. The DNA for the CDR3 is TGCGCCAGCAGCTTGGCCTGGGGCGGTAGCACAGATACGCAGTATTTT. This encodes CASSLAWGGSTDTQYF.

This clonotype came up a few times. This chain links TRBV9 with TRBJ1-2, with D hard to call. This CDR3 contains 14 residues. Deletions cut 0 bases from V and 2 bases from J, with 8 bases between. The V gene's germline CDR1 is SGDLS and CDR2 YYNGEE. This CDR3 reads CASSVATENYGYTF. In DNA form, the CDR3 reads TGTGCCAGCAGCGTAGCTACAGAAAACTATGGCTACACCTTC.

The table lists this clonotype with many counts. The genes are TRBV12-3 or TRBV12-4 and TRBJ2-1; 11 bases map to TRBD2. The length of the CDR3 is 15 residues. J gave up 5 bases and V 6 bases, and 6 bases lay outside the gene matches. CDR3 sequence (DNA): TGTGCCAGCAGAACCTTGACTAGCGGGGACAATGAGCAGTTCTTC. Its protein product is CASRTLTSGDNEQFF.

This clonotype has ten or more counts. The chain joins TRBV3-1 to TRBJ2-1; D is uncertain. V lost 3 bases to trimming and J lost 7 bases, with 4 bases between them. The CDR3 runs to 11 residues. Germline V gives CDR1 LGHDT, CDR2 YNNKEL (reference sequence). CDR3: CASSQGNEQFF. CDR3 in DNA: TGTGCCAGCAGCCAGGGGAATGAGCAGTTCTTC.

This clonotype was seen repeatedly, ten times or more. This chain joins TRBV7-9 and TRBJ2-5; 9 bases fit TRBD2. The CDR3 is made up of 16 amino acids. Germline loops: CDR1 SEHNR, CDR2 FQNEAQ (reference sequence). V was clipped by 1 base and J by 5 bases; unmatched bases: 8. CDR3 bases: TGTGCCAGCAGCTTAGATGCCGGGACTAGCCTGGAGACCCAGTACTTC. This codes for CASSLDAGTSLETQYF.

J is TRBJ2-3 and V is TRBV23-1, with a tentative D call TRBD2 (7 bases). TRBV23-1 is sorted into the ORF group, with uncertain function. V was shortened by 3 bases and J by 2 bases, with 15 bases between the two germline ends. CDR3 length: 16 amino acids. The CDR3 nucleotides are TGCGCCAGCAGTCATACAGGGAGGGGGGACACAGATACGCAGTATTTT. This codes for CASSHTGRGDTDTQYF.

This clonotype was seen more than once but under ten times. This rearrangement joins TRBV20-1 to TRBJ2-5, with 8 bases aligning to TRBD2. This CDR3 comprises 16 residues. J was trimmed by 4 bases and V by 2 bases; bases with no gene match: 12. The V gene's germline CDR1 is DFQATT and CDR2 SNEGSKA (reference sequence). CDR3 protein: CSARPSPGLVRETQYF. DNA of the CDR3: TGCAGTGCTAGACCTTCCCCGGGACTAGTGAGAGAGACCCAGTACTTC.

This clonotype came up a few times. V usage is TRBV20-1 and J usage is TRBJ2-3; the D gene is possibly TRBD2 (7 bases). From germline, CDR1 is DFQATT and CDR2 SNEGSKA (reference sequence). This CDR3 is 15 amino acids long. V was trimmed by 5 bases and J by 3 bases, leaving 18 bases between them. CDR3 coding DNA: TGCAGTGCTGAGTTTAATGGGGGGGCAACAGATACGCAGTATTTT. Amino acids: CSAEFNGGATDTQYF.

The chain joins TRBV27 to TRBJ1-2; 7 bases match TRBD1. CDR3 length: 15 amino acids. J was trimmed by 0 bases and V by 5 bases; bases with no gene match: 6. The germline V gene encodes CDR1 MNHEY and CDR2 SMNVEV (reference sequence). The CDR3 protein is CASSRGDSPNYGYTF. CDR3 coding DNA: TGTGCCAGCAGTCGAGGGGACAGCCCTAACTATGGCTACACCTTC.

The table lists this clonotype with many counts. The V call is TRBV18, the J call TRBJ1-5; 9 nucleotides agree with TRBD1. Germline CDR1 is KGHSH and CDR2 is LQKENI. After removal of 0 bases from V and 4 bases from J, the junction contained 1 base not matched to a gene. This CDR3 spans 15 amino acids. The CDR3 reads CASSPPGQGNQPQHF. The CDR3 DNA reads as TGTGCCAGCTCACCACCGGGACAGGGAAATCAGCCCCAGCATTTT. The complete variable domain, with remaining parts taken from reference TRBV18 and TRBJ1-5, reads NAGVMQNPRHLVRRRGQEARLRCSPMKGHSHVYWYRQLPEEGLKFMVYLQKENIIDESGMPKERFSAEFPKEGPSILRIQQVVRGDSAAYFCASSPPGQGNQPQHFGDGTRLSIL.

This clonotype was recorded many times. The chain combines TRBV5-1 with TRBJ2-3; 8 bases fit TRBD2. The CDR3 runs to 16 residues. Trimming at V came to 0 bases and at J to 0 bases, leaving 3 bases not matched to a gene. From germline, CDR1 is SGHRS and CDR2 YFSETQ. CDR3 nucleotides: TGCGCCAGCAGCTTGGTCCTAGCGGGTAGCACAGATACGCAGTATTTT. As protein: CASSLVLAGSTDTQYF.

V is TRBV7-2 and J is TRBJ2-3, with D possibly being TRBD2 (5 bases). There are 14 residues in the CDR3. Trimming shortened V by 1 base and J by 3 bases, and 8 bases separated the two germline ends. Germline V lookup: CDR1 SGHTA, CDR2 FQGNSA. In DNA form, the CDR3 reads TGTGCCAGCAGCTTAGGGGAGTGGACAGATACGCAGTATTTT. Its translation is CASSLGEWTDTQYF.

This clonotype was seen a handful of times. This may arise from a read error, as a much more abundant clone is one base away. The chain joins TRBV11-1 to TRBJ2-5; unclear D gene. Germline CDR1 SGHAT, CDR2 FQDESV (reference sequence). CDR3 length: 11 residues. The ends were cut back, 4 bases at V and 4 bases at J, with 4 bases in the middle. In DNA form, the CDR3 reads TGTGCCAGCAGCTCCAGAGAGACCCAGTACTTC. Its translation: CASSSRETQYF.

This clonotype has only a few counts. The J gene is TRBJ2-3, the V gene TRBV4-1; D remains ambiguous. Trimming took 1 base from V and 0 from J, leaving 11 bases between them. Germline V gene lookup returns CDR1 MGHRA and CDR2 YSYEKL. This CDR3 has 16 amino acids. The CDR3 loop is CASSQARVASTDTQYF. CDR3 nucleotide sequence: TGCGCCAGCAGCCAAGCTAGGGTGGCTAGCACAGATACGCAGTATTTT.

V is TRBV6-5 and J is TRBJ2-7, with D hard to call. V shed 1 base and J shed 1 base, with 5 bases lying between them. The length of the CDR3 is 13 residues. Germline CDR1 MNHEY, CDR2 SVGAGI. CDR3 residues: CASSYYRSYEQYF. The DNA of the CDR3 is TGTGCCAGCAGTTACTACCGGTCCTACGAGCAGTACTTC.

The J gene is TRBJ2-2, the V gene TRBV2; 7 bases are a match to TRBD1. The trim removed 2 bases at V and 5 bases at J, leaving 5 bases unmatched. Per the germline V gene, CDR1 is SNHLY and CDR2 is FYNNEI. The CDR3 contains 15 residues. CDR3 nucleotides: TGTGCCAGCAGTGAAAGGGGGCTATGGACCGGGGAGCTGTTTTTT. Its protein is CASSERGLWTGELFF.

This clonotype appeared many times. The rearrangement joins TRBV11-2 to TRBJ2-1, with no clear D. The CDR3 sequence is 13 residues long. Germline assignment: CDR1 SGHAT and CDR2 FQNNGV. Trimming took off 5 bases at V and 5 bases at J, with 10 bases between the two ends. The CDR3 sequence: CASSPRPDNEQFF. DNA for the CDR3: TGTGCCAGCAGCCCCCGGCCTGACAATGAGCAGTTCTTC.

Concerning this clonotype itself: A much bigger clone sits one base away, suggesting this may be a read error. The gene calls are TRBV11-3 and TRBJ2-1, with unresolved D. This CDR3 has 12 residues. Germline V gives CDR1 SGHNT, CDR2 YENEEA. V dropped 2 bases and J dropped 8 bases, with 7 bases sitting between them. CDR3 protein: CASSLSAYEQFF. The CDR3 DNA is TGTGCCAGCAGCTTATCCGCGTATGAGCAGTTCTTC.

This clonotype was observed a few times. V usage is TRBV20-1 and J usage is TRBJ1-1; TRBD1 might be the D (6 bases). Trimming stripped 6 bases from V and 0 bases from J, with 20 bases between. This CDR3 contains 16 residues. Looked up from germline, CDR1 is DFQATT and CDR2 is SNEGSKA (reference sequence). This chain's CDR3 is CSATQGGHRMNTEAFF. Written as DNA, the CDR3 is TGCAGTGCAACCCAAGGGGGACACCGAATGAACACTGAAGCTTTCTTT.

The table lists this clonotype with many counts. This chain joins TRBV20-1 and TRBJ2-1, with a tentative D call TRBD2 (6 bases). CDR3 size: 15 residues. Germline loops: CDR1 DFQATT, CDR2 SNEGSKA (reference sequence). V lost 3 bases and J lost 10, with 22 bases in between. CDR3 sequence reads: CSARSGVVGMREQFF. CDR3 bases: TGCAGTGCTAGGTCGGGGGTAGTTGGGATGCGGGAGCAGTTCTTC.

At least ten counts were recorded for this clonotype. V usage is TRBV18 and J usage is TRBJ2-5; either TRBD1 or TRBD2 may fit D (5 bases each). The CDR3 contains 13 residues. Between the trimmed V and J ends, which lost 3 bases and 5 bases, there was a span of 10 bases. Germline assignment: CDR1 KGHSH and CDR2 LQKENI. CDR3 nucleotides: TGTGCCAGCTCACCGGGGGAGTGGGAGACCCAGTACTTC. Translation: CASSPGEWETQYF.